A single sample is the source of the 19 T cell receptor beta chains below, sequenced in a study of blood T cell repertoires in COVID-19. Data came from immunoSEQ multiplex PCR; TCRdb stores just in-frame clones and leaves some out. The table includes 200,000 or so clones, 80% to 85% detected once. Specimen: peripheral blood. Receptor source: a woman aged 55-69 years with acute or convalescent COVID-19.

The V gene is TRBV7-9, the J gene TRBJ2-2, with D possibly matching TRBD1 (5 bases). Trimming stripped 6 bases from V and 6 bases from J, with 14 bases between. Germline lookup yields CDR1 SEHNR and CDR2 FQNEAQ (reference sequence). The CDR3 contains 14 residues. This CDR3 reads CASSPKGSPGELFF. CDR3 sequence (DNA): TGTGCCAGCAGTCCCAAGGGGTCCCCCGGGGAGCTGTTTTTT. Supplemented by reference TRBV7-9 and TRBJ2-2, the full variable domain reads DTGVSQNPRHKITKRGQNVTFRCDPISEHNRLYWYRQTLGQGPEFLTYFQNEAQLEKSRLLSDRFSAERPKGSFSTLEIQRTEQGDSAMYLCASSPKGSPGELFFGEGSRLTVL.

This clone was observed a few times. The DNA for the CDR3 is TGTGCCAGCAGCAGGGTTCTGACAGATACGCAGTATTTT. This encodes CASSRVLTDTQYF. The J gene is TRBJ2-3, the V gene TRBV2, with TRBD1 as a possible D gene (5 bases). Trimming removed 6 bases at V and 3 bases at J, with 10 bases between. The CDR3 totals 13 residues. The germline gives CDR1 SNHLY, CDR2 FYNNEI.

The rearrangement links TRBV5-1 to TRBJ2-7; D perhaps matches TRBD2 (5 bases). Germline loops: CDR1 SGHRS, CDR2 YFSETQ. CDR3 length: 13 amino acids. Trimming shortened V by 3 bases and J by 6 bases, and 13 bases separated the two germline ends. The CDR3 reads CASSWREGGEQYF. The DNA for the CDR3 is TGCGCCAGCAGCTGGAGAGAGGGTGGCGAGCAGTACTTC. Together with reference TRBV5-1 and TRBJ2-7, the CDR3 gives the full variable domain: KAGVTQTPRYLIKTRGQQVTLSCSPISGHRSVSWYQQTPGQGLQFLFEYFSETQRNKGNFPGRFSGRQFSNSRSEMNVSTLELGDSALYLCASSWREGGEQYFGPGTRLTVT.

This chain joins TRBV28 and TRBJ2-5; 10 bases are shared with TRBD1. Looked up from germline, CDR1 is MDHEN and CDR2 is SYDVKM. Trimming cost V 5 bases and J 1 base; bases outside gene matches: 7. CDR3 size: 16 residues. As DNA, the CDR3 is TGTGCCAGCAGTGGGGGACAGGGGCTTCCCCAAGAGACCCAGTACTTC. Protein product: CASSGGQGLPQETQYF.

CDR3 nucleotide sequence: TGTGCCAGCAGCGCCCCCCCGGGGGGAAGGCAGCCCCAGCATTTT. Translating gives CASSAPPGGRQPQHF. The chain links TRBV6-5 to TRBJ1-5, with a tentative D call TRBD1 (5 bases). The germline gives CDR1 MNHEY, CDR2 SVGAGI. The CDR3 has 15 amino acids. V lost 6 bases and J lost 7, with 19 bases in between.

Turning to this clone: The DNA is left out, because the CDR3 cannot be placed on it with certainty; the CDR3 is given as TCRdb lists it. The genes are TRBV4-2 and TRBJ1-2. Germline assignment: CDR1 LGHNA and CDR2 YNFKEQ. Both ends counted, the CDR3 spans 15 residues. CDR3 protein: CASSQESGRAGGYTF.

Written as DNA, the CDR3 is TGTGCCAGCAGCGAGGGAGGGCACCAAGAGACCCAGTACTTC. As protein: CASSEGGHQETQYF. The chain carries TRBV9 and TRBJ2-5, with TRBD2 identical over 7 bases. Trimming cost V 3 bases and J 0 bases; bases outside gene matches: 2. This CDR3 contains 14 residues. CDR1 is SGDLS and CDR2 is YYNGEE in the germline V gene.

The chain uses TRBV12-2 and TRBJ2-6; the tabulated D call, TRBD2, remains unverified against the DNA. TRBV12-2 is a listed pseudogene. The CDR3 loop spans 16 amino acids. CDR3 residues: CASRPPRGDGANVLTF. The CDR3 DNA is TGTGCAAGTCGCCCCCCCCGGGGGGATGGGGCCAACGTCCTGACTTTC.

The rearrangement links TRBV28 to TRBJ1-2, with D hard to call. Germline CDR1 is MDHEN and CDR2 is SYDVKM. This CDR3 contains 13 residues. With 5 bases removed from V and 7 bases from J, the gap between germline ends came to 14 bases. The CDR3 region has the DNA TGTGCCAGCAGTGACGTGTCCGGGTCTGGCTACACCTTC. It translates to CASSDVSGSGYTF.

The chain carries TRBV2 and TRBJ1-5; 12 bases line up with TRBD1. CDR1 is SNHLY, CDR2 FYNNEI, per germline. The CDR3 runs 14 residues. J gave up 9 bases and V 4 bases, and 4 bases lay outside the gene matches. The CDR3 is CASSGGTGGSPQHF. The CDR3 nucleotides read TGTGCCAGCAGTGGAGGGACAGGGGGCTCGCCCCAGCATTTT.

This clone was recorded a few times. This chain joins TRBV6-6 and TRBJ1-5; no definite D call. CDR3 length equals 16 residues. Germline CDR1 and CDR2: MNHNY and SVGAGI (reference sequence). V was trimmed by 4 bases and J by 2 bases, leaving 15 bases between them. This chain's CDR3 is CASSSISRGGNQPQHF. Written as DNA, the CDR3 is TGTGCCAGCAGTTCAATCTCACGAGGAGGCAATCAGCCCCAGCATTTT.

The J gene is TRBJ1-2, the V gene TRBV27; D remains unclear. This CDR3 spans 15 amino acids. Germline-derived CDR1 and CDR2 are MNHEY and SMNVEV (reference sequence). Between the trimmed V and J ends, which lost 2 bases and 0 bases, there was a span of 10 bases. The CDR3 DNA reads as TGTGCCAGCAGTTTAAACCGGGTTTCTAACTATGGCTACACCTTC. Translating gives CASSLNRVSNYGYTF.

The rearrangement uses TRBV12-3 or TRBV12-4 and TRBJ1-1; D not resolved. Trimming took 6 bases from V and 1 from J, leaving 9 bases between them. The CDR3 has 13 amino acids. In nucleotides, the CDR3 is TGTGCCAGCAGCCCGGGTCGGAACACTGAAGCTTTCTTT. Protein product: CASSPGRNTEAFF.

This chain joins TRBV28 and TRBJ1-5; 9 nucleotides match TRBD1. In germline, CDR1 is MDHEN, CDR2 SYDVKM. V lost 4 bases to trimming and J lost 4 bases; unmatched junction nucleotides: 2. The CDR3 spans 14 residues. The CDR3 region has the DNA TGTGCCAGCAGTTCCGGGACAGGGAATCAGCCCCAGCATTTT. This gives the protein CASSSGTGNQPQHF.

The chain links TRBV7-2 to TRBJ1-1; D unclear. The CDR3 is made up of 14 amino acids. Trimming left V 1 base short and J 9 bases short, with 15 bases between. The germline gives CDR1 SGHTA, CDR2 FQGNSA. DNA of the CDR3: TGTGCCAGCAGCTTAGAACTAAGGTTTTCCCAAGCTTTCTTT. Translated: CASSLELRFSQAFF.

The chain recombines TRBV14 with TRBJ1-1, with TRBD1 identical over 8 bases. This CDR3 comprises 12 residues. From germline, CDR1 is SGHDN and CDR2 FVKESK. V lost 6 bases to trimming and J lost 12 bases; unmatched junction nucleotides: 9. DNA of the CDR3: TGTGCCAGCAGTCAAACGACAGGGGAATCTTTCTTT. Translating it yields CASSQTTGESFF.

The rearrangement joins TRBV30 to TRBJ2-1, with D tentatively TRBD2 (5 bases). The CDR3 extends over 13 amino acids. V lost 4 bases and J lost 5, with 12 bases in between. Germline V gene data show CDR1 as GTSNPN and CDR2 as SVGIG (reference sequence). Written as DNA, the CDR3 is TGTGCCTGGAAGCGGAGCCTGGACAATGAGCAGTTCTTC. This encodes CAWKRSLDNEQFF. The full variable domain, completed using reference TRBV30 and TRBJ2-1, is SQTIHQWPATLVQPVGSPLSLECTVEGTSNPNLYWYRQAAGRGLQLLFYSVGIGQISSEVPQNLSASRPQDRQFILSSKKLLLSDSGFYLCAWKRSLDNEQFFGPGTRLTVL.

The chain carries TRBV9 and TRBJ2-5; D may be TRBD2 (7 bases). This CDR3 is built from 16 residues. V shed 3 bases and J shed 4 bases, with 19 bases lying between them. CDR1 SGDLS and CDR2 YYNGEE come from the germline V gene. The CDR3 sequence: CASSALMGGPRETQYF. The CDR3 DNA sequence: TGTGCCAGCAGCGCCTTGATGGGGGGGCCTAGAGAGACCCAGTACTTC.

The rearrangement uses TRBV6-1 and TRBJ1-2; D perhaps matches TRBD1 (5 bases). The V gene's germline CDR1 is MNHNS and CDR2 SASEGT. The CDR3 is 13 residues long. Trimming left V 3 bases short and J 8 bases short, with 13 bases between. The CDR3: CASSEGNYRGYTF. CDR3 in DNA: TGTGCCAGCAGTGAGGGGAACTACAGGGGCTACACCTTC.